The source of this T cell receptor (beta chain) is a study of human T cells and chemical hapten exposure. This sample's time point: patch test 3, about 24 weeks after DPC sensitization. The sample's treatment: therapeutic diphenylcyclopropenone sensitization with weekly scalp DPC. Blood was collected ahead of every patch test applied. V gave up 6 bases and J gave up 0 bases, with 12 bases separating them. The CDR3 runs 14 residues. The germline gives CDR1 LGHDT, CDR2 YNNKEL (reference sequence). The library tagged each cDNA molecule with unique molecular identifiers. TCRdb reprocessed the RACE reads with MiXCR, giving one entry per CDR3 protein. Seen here are more than 95,000 distinct CDR3 sequences, about 28% observed once, and the top ten hold 10%.

The sample in question was whole blood, obtained in connection with sensitization to the hapten diphenylcyclopropenone (DPC). The source is a man aged 35-49 years with alopecia areata. Some clones in this sample may be carry-over from other donors' samples. The rearrangement links TRBV3-1 to TRBJ2-7, with D perhaps matching TRBD2 (5 bases). DNA of the CDR3: TGTGCCAGCAGACATAGCGATAGCTCCTACGAGCAGTACTTC. Translating it yields CASRHSDSSYEQYF.